This is a list of T cell receptor beta chains from one sample in a study of T cell responses to AZD1222 COVID-19 vaccine. Only in-frame clones appear in the TCRdb table, and some are missing; sequencing was by immunoSEQ multiplex PCR. Of about 160,000 clones listed, approximately 94% were seen once; the top ten hold about 4.6%. Here the sequenced sample was peripheral blood, taken 28 days after the second AZD1222 dose. Receptors were obtained from an adult who received the AZD1222 COVID-19 vaccine. Each CDR3 is given with its conserved first and last residue. A D gene is named only where the DNA matches it firmly. Clone size appears in some rows only: once, few, many, or a class for an expanded clone.

v_call,d_call,j_call,clone_size,cdr3_aa,cdr3_nt
TRBV27,.,TRBJ2-7,.,CASSLVLGGYEQYF,TGTGCCAGCAGTTTGGTACTCGGCGGCTACGAGCAGTACTTC
TRBV7-8,.,TRBJ2-2,.,CASSMGAGELFF,TGTGCCAGCAGCATGGGGGCCGGGGAGCTGTTTTTT
TRBV7-9,.,TRBJ2-3,.,CASSLAVVGTDTQYF,TGTGCCAGCAGCTTAGCGGTCGTGGGCACAGATACGCAGTATTTT
TRBV10-3,.,TRBJ2-3,.,CAIRGGVTDTQYF,TGTGCCATCAGGGGCGGTGTCACAGATACGCAGTATTTT
TRBV12-5,.,TRBJ2-7,.,CASGPGVRDEQYF,TGTGCTAGTGGCCCGGGAGTACGAGACGAGCAGTACTTC
TRBV3-1/TRBV3-2,TRBD2,TRBJ2-5,.,CASSQDIGGETQYF,TGTGCCAGCAGCCAAGACATCGGGGGGGAGACCCAGTACTTC
TRBV27,.,TRBJ1-5,.,CASSLSGGGNQPQHF,TGTGCCAGCAGTTTATCGGGGGGCGGCAATCAGCCCCAGCATTTT
TRBV11-2,.,TRBJ2-5,.,CASSSRGRERRETQYF,TGTGCCAGCAGCTCCCGGGGGCGGGAGCGGCGAGAGACCCAGTACTTC
TRBV11-3,TRBD2,TRBJ2-3,.,CASSPRTSGSSDTQYF,TGTGCCAGCAGCCCCCGGACTAGCGGGAGTTCAGATACGCAGTATTTT
TRBV13,TRBD2,TRBJ2-1,.,CASSLVGLADHNEQFF,TGTGCCAGCAGCTTAGTAGGACTAGCGGACCACAATGAGCAGTTCTTC
TRBV7-2,TRBD2,TRBJ2-2,.,CASSFASGTNTGELFF,TGTGCCAGCAGCTTTGCTAGCGGGACGAACACCGGGGAGCTGTTTTTT
TRBV6-6,TRBD2,TRBJ2-3,once,CAARRLASADTQYF,TGTGCCGCAAGGCGACTAGCTTCGGCAGATACGCAGTATTTT
TRBV19,TRBD2,TRBJ2-1,.,CASSTRLAGVYNEQFF,TGTGCCAGTAGTACCAGACTAGCGGGAGTTTACAATGAGCAGTTCTTC
TRBV9,TRBD2,TRBJ2-1,.,CASSVEPSGRGNEQFF,TGTGCCAGCAGCGTAGAACCTAGCGGGAGGGGCAATGAGCAGTTCTTC
TRBV4-1,TRBD1,TRBJ1-5,.,CASSQDGTGGNQPQHF,TGCGCCAGCAGCCAAGATGGGACAGGAGGCAATCAGCCCCAGCATTTT
TRBV5-6,.,TRBJ1-4,.,CASNNRGTEKLFF,TGTGCCAGCAACAACCGGGGTACAGAAAAACTGTTTTTT
TRBV27,TRBD2,TRBJ2-1,.,CASSLSVWTSPEPQFF,TGTGCCAGCAGTTTATCGGTTTGGACTAGCCCAGAACCGCAGTTCTTC
TRBV29-1,TRBD1,TRBJ2-7,few,CSARDRYEQYF,TGCAGCGCCCGGGACAGATACGAGCAGTACTTC
TRBV7-8,TRBD2,TRBJ2-1,.,CASSLVAGGRYNEQFF,TGTGCCAGCAGCTTAGTAGCGGGAGGGCGGTACAATGAGCAGTTCTTC
TRBV27,.,TRBJ1-2,.,CASSFGRINYGYTF,TGTGCCAGCAGTTTTGGACGGATTAACTATGGCTACACCTTC
TRBV30,.,TRBJ1-3,.,CAWSTGTGPGNTIYF,TGTGCCTGGAGTACCGGTACAGGGCCTGGAAACACCATATATTTT
TRBV19,TRBD1,TRBJ1-5,.,CASNPRGTGGSVNQPQHF,TGTGCCAGTAACCCTAGGGGGACAGGGGGCTCCGTCAATCAGCCCCAGCATTTT
TRBV29-1,.,TRBJ2-1,.,CSVIGSSYNEQFF,TGCAGCGTTATCGGGAGCTCCTACAATGAGCAGTTCTTC
TRBV21-1,.,TRBJ2-3,.,CASSKQRDRYTDTQYF,TGTGCCAGCAGCAAGCAGAGAGACAGGTACACAGATACGCAGTATTTT
TRBV19,TRBD1,TRBJ1-1,.,CATTFQDRGYTEAFF,TGTGCCACCACTTTTCAGGACAGGGGCTACACTGAAGCTTTCTTT
TRBV29-1,.,TRBJ1-4,.,CSVAATGPNEKLFF,TGCAGCGTAGCCGCAACGGGGCCTAATGAAAAACTGTTTTTT
TRBV5-4,.,TRBJ2-1,.,CASSSSSRAMGNEQFF,TGTGCCAGCAGTTCTTCTTCTAGGGCTATGGGCAATGAGCAGTTCTTC
TRBV7-9,.,TRBJ1-3,.,CASSLAGLSGNTIYF,TGTGCCAGCAGCTTAGCCGGCCTCTCCGGAAACACCATATATTTT
TRBV28,.,TRBJ1-1,.,CASSIGGNTEAFF,TGTGCCAGCAGTATTGGGGGGAACACTGAAGCTTTCTTT
TRBV12-3/TRBV12-4,.,TRBJ2-5,.,CASSAGGGETQYF,TGTGCCAGCAGCGCTGGTGGGGGAGAGACCCAGTACTTC
TRBV28,TRBD1,TRBJ1-3,.,CASSLTGERNTIYF,TGTGCCAGCAGTTTAACAGGGGAGAGGAACACCATATATTTT
TRBV5-8,.,TRBJ1-4,.,CASSPSRGNEKLFF,TGTGCCAGCAGCCCCTCCCGGGGGAATGAAAAACTGTTTTTT
TRBV2,.,TRBJ1-1,.,CASSDIPGGNTEAFF,TGTGCCAGCAGTGACATTCCCGGGGGCAACACTGAAGCTTTCTTT
TRBV7-2,TRBD1,TRBJ1-6,.,CASSSYRGNSPLHF,TGTGCCAGCAGCTCTTACAGGGGCAATTCACCCCTCCACTTT
TRBV11-2,.,TRBJ1-1,.,CASRSRGGESGTEAFF,TGTGCCAGCAGGAGTAGAGGGGGGGAGTCGGGCACTGAAGCTTTCTTT